This TCR beta chain is from a study of T cell repertoires in cytomegalovirus infection. Study information: Indications of both CMV infection and matching HLA type were provided by public TCR beta signatures.

Study-wide points: Accumulated public TCR beta family frequency recognized individuals carrying CMV together with the relevant HLA. HLA-C-restricted TCR beta clonotypes specific for CMV led the ex vivo response.

The germline V gene has CDR1 SGHVS and CDR2 FQNEAQ. V lost 4 bases and J 1 base, leaving 23 bases between the germline ends. The CDR3 runs 18 residues. MiXCR, applied by TCRdb to the reads, yields one record per CDR3 protein. The sample lists 170,000 or so distinct CDR3 sequences, about 17% occurring once. On this clonotype: Its specificity is not known.

The origin of this receptor is a human donor in good health (CMV status not recorded). Some clones in this sample may be carry-over from other donors' samples. Sequencing was performed on CD8+ T cells from PBMCs. The chain joins TRBV7-8 to TRBJ2-7, with a tentative D call TRBD1 (6 bases). CDR3 sequence reads: CASSSHDQGITPSYEQYF. The CDR3 nucleotides read TGTGCCAGCAGCTCACATGATCAGGGGATAACCCCTTCCTACGAGCAGTACTTC. The entire variable domain, with the rest obtained from reference TRBV7-8 and TRBJ2-7, is as follows: GAGVSQSPRYKVAKRGQDVALRCDPISGHVSLFWYQQALGQGPEFLTYFQNEAQLDKSGLPSDRFFAERPEGSVSTLKIQRTQQEDSAVYLCASSSHDQGITPSYEQYFGPGTRLTVT.